The 16 T cell receptor beta chains below come from one sample, sequenced in a study of cytomegalovirus exposure and HLA in healthy donors. Repertoires were generated with immunoSEQ multiplex PCR, while TCRdb's copy carries only in-frame clones and drops some. The sample has 200,000 to 300,000 clones, roughly 91% seen once; the top ten hold around 3.1%. The sequenced sample was PBMCs. The receptor set was obtained from a young woman in good health and CMV-seronegative.

The V call is TRBV19, the J call TRBJ2-3; D ambiguous. The CDR3 totals 16 residues. V was pared by 1 base and J by 8 bases, with 19 bases between. Germline-derived CDR1 and CDR2 are LNHDA and SQIVND (reference sequence). The chain's CDR3 is CASSIVSWVDTTTQYF. The CDR3 DNA sequence: TGTGCCAGTAGTATAGTATCATGGGTCGACACAACTACGCAGTATTTT.

The chain recombines TRBV9 with TRBJ2-7; D remains ambiguous. Germline V gene data show CDR1 as SGDLS and CDR2 as YYNGEE. Trimming shortened V by 0 bases and J by 2 bases, and 9 bases separated the two germline ends. The CDR3 is made up of 14 amino acids. This CDR3 is CASSVEGTAYEQYF. The CDR3 DNA reads as TGTGCCAGCAGCGTAGAAGGTACCGCCTACGAGCAGTACTTC.

V usage is TRBV4-1 and J usage is TRBJ2-7; TRBD1 aligns across 8 bases. The junction had 4 bases not matched to a gene; V was cut back by 0 bases and J by 6 bases. The CDR3 runs 14 residues. The germline gives CDR1 MGHRA, CDR2 YSYEKL. CDR3 in DNA: TGCGCCAGCAGCCAAGATCGGACAGGGCCCGAGCAGTACTTC. Translation gives CASSQDRTGPEQYF.

This chain uses TRBV7-9 with TRBJ2-3; tentative D call: TRBD2 (6 bases). Germline loops: CDR1 SEHNR, CDR2 FQNEAQ (reference sequence). V lost 0 bases and J lost 4, with 11 bases in between. The CDR3 sequence is 15 residues long. The CDR3 DNA reads as TGTGCCAGCAGCTTAGCGCGGGGTGGTCCAGATACGCAGTATTTT. It codes for CASSLARGGPDTQYF.

In its sample, this clone was seen a few times. The V and J genes are TRBV30 and TRBJ2-7; 12 bases are a match to TRBD1. The CDR3 runs to 16 residues. V was pared by 4 bases and J by 4 bases, with 11 bases of the junction left unmatched. CDR1 and CDR2 (germline): GTSNPN, SVGIG (reference sequence). The CDR3 reads CAWNRPGQGALYEQYF. DNA for the CDR3: TGTGCCTGGAACCGGCCGGGACAGGGGGCTTTGTACGAGCAGTACTTC.

Points on this clone: The sample contains more than one DNA sequence encoding this CDR3. This chain uses TRBV7-8 with TRBJ2-7; D assignment may be TRBD1 or TRBD2 (5 bases each). Trimming took 5 bases from V and 2 from J, leaving 10 bases between them. Per the germline V gene, CDR1 is SGHVS and CDR2 is FQNEAQ. The CDR3 is 13 residues long. CDR3 coding DNA: TGTGCCAGCAGCCTGGGACGGGCCTACGAGCAGTACTTC. Translation: CASSLGRAYEQYF. The full variable domain, its missing parts supplied by reference TRBV7-8 and TRBJ2-7, is GAGVSQSPRYKVAKRGQDVALRCDPISGHVSLFWYQQALGQGPEFLTYFQNEAQLDKSGLPSDRFFAERPEGSVSTLKIQRTQQEDSAVYLCASSLGRAYEQYFGPGTRLTVT.

The V gene is TRBV6-5, the J gene TRBJ2-7; D possibly corresponds to TRBD2 (6 bases). Deletions cut 2 bases from V and 6 bases from J, with 11 bases between. Per germline, CDR1 MNHEY and CDR2 SVGAGI. The CDR3 runs 13 residues. This CDR3 is CASSYRQGGEQYF. The CDR3 DNA follows: TGTGCCAGCAGTTACAGGCAGGGAGGCGAGCAGTACTTC.

This clone came up once. The chain links TRBV29-1 to TRBJ2-2, with D maybe TRBD1 (6 bases). The CDR3 is made up of 13 amino acids. The V and J ends lost 4 bases and 4 bases respectively, with 10 bases between them. The germline gives CDR1 SQVTM, CDR2 ANQGSEA. The CDR3 DNA reads TGCAGCGTTGTGCTAGGGGGCACCGGGGAGCTGTTTTTT. It is translated as CSVVLGGTGELFF.

This chain joins TRBV13 and TRBJ2-7; D not resolved. This CDR3 spans 13 amino acids. Germline lookup yields CDR1 PRHDT and CDR2 FYEKMQ (reference sequence). V dropped 3 bases and J dropped 0 bases, with 6 bases sitting between them. CDR3 amino acids: CASSLSSSYEQYF. The CDR3 DNA reads TGTGCCAGCAGCTTGTCCAGCTCCTACGAGCAGTACTTC.

The chain couples TRBV7-9 to TRBJ2-5; perhaps TRBD2 as D (6 bases). CDR3 length equals 18 residues. V was shortened by 1 base and J by 3 bases, with 21 bases between the two germline ends. Germline V gives CDR1 SEHNR, CDR2 FQNEAQ (reference sequence). The CDR3 sequence is CASSLGELSRRGKETQYF. The CDR3 nucleotides are TGTGCCAGCAGCTTAGGCGAGTTGAGTAGGAGGGGAAAAGAGACCCAGTACTTC.

This rearrangement joins TRBV7-8 to TRBJ2-5; D is possibly TRBD1 (6 bases). This CDR3 has 16 amino acids. Germline V CDR1 and CDR2: SGHVS, FQNEAQ. V was shortened by 1 base and J by 5 bases, with 17 bases between the two germline ends. The DNA for the CDR3 is TGTGCCAGCAGCTTAGTGGGCAGTGGGGGCCGGGAGACCCAGTACTTC. Translated, it gives CASSLVGSGGRETQYF.

This chain joins TRBV28 and TRBJ2-2, with D perhaps TRBD2 (6 bases). Trimming pared 6 bases from V and 4 bases from J, leaving 15 bases between. The CDR3 sequence is 15 residues long. Germline V gives CDR1 MDHEN, CDR2 SYDVKM. CDR3 sequence reads: CASSPTTSSTGELFF. The CDR3 coding sequence is TGTGCCAGCAGCCCGACTACTAGCTCCACCGGGGAGCTGTTTTTT. Together with reference TRBV28 and TRBJ2-2, the CDR3 gives the full variable domain: DVKVTQSSRYLVKRTGEKVFLECVQDMDHENMFWYRQDPGLGLRLIYFSYDVKMKEKGDIPEGYSVSREKKERFSLILESASTNQTSMYLCASSPTTSSTGELFFGEGSRLTVL.

This chain connects TRBV5-1 to TRBJ2-7; 10 bases fit TRBD1. The CDR3 contains 15 residues. Per germline, CDR1 SGHRS and CDR2 YFSETQ. The junction had 11 bases not matched to a gene; V was cut back by 4 bases and J by 7 bases. The CDR3: CASSPPGTGAEEQYF. In DNA form, the CDR3 reads TGCGCCAGCAGCCCGCCAGGGACAGGGGCGGAAGAGCAGTACTTC.

The V gene is TRBV28, the J gene TRBJ1-2; the D gene is possibly TRBD1 (6 bases). The CDR3 covers 13 residues. Deletions cut 3 bases from V and 8 bases from J, with 13 bases between. Germline V CDR1 and CDR2: MDHEN, SYDVKM. The CDR3 here is CASSFTGLEGYTF. CDR3 DNA: TGTGCCAGCAGTTTTACAGGGCTAGAAGGCTACACCTTC.

CDR3 bases: TGTGCCAGCAGCGCCGAGGCATCCTACGAGCAGTACTTC. This sequence encodes CASSAEASYEQYF. The J gene is TRBJ2-7, the V gene TRBV9; no definite D call. V lost 3 bases and J lost 1, with 8 bases in between. This CDR3 region has 13 residues. From germline, CDR1 is SGDLS and CDR2 YYNGEE.

The chain joins TRBV14 to TRBJ1-5, with D unclear. Germline CDR1 reads SGHDN; CDR2 reads FVKESK. The V end lost 0 bases, the J end lost 4 bases, and 4 bases lay between the germline ends. The CDR3 has 13 amino acids. The CDR3 nucleotides are TGTGCCAGCAGCCAAGATCGGAATCAGCCCCAGCATTTT. Its translation is CASSQDRNQPQHF.